The entry below describes one T cell receptor beta chain. No antigen is known for it. One base away lies a much larger clone, so this may be a sequencing read error. The CDR3 regions of TCR beta were amplified from RNA transcripts. The HTBI primer set was used in a first-round RT-PCR of the TCR CDR3. TCRdb fed the multiplex PCR reads into MiXCR, producing one record per CDR3 protein. The table has hundreds of thousands of distinct CDR3 sequences, just over 45% seen once; the top ten hold 8.2%. V lost 6 bases to trimming and J lost 4 bases, with 10 bases between them. CDR3 length: 11 amino acids. Germline CDR1 reads SQVTM; CDR2 reads ANQGSEA. The hyperthyroidism was newly diagnosed and had lasted under 2 months; the patients were aged 18 to 65. Criteria for exclusion of patients were uncontrolled infection, other autoimmune disease, pregnancy or lactation. These data come from a study of T cells in Graves' hyperthyroidism and ophthalmopathy.

Study-level results: Most clonotypes that expanded in the thyroid above 0.001 also showed up in blood.

The rearrangement joins TRBV29-1 to TRBJ2-7; tentatively, D is TRBD2 (6 bases). The receptor was isolated from a woman under 30 with Graves' hyperthyroidism. What was sequenced was peripheral blood or thyroid tissue (not recorded which). The CDR3 loop reads CSVGGMYEQYF. The CDR3 region has the DNA TGCAGCGTGGGCGGGATGTACGAGCAGTACTTC.